This T cell receptor (beta chain) came from a study of blood T cell repertoires in COVID-19 (dated by TCRdb to 2020 to 2022). Describing the broader study: The collaborator samples originated in the United States, Italy and Spain and spanned the acute and convalescent phases of COVID-19. The repertoires were released in a freely available public database intended as a resource for research on the immune response to SARS-CoV-2. HLA class I and class II types, where available, came from metadata supplied by the sample provider rather than from assay-based typing. The prospective study material was composed of cDNA or gDNA derived from T cells, B-cell-depleted T cells, or PBMCs. Sample metadata almost always included a de-identified subject ID, COVID-19 status, age in years and sex. The samples were drawn from two sources: the first 160 participants of the ongoing ImmuneRACE study, and over 950 subjects contributed by 6 global collaborators. Subjects who had been exposed to COVID-19, were actively infected with it, or had recovered from it provided the deeply sampled blood TCRbeta repertoires that made up the dataset. Overall study results and their limits: The amount of clinical and demographic metadata varied by source and participant and was provided uncurated.

The collaborating institutions used their own protocols to collect whole blood in K2EDTA tubes. For TCRbeta analysis, collaborators shipped samples as frozen whole blood, isolated PBMCs, or DNA extracted from either of those sample types. TCRbeta CDR3 regions were amplified from genomic DNA using the immunoSEQ Assay, a bias-controlled multiplex PCR. On the authors' methods: The number of nucleated cells in each sample was estimated from the amplification of reference gene primers within the assay. To quantify the absolute abundance of each unique TCRbeta CDR3 rearrangement, sequence reads were collapsed and filtered. Productive Simpson clonality was computed per sample as the square root of Simpson's diversity index over productive rearrangements. Sourced from immuneACCESS, this table was stored by TCRdb with only in-frame sequences that have V and J called. A share of the clones is absent; for the studies checked, an unresolved V gene accounts for under half, and the remainder has no known explanation. That table supplies the V and J calls and clone size; D and trimming were determined from the DNA. This sample gives roughly 36,000 clones in total; 65% to 90% of them show up just once. Of the sample, approximately 6.3% falls within the top ten clones.

About this clone itself: Its target antigen remains unknown. Per-base quality was not reported, and no clone a single base away is much larger than it.

The germline V gene sets CDR1 to SGHDT and CDR2 to YYEEEE. Ends trimmed: V by 3 bases, J by 8 bases; bases unmatched to a gene: 3. Measured from the cysteine to the phenylalanine, the CDR3 is 14 residues long. Kept here is only the CDR3 DNA, which spans 42 bases and is read in frame from base 1. Sequenced sample: peripheral blood. The sequence links TRBV5-6 to TRBJ2-1, with TRBD2 identical over 12 junction bases. This TCR derives from a man in his 60s with active COVID-19. CDR3 reads: CASSSLAGGYEQFF. DNA sequence: TGTGCCAGCAGCTCCCTAGCGGGAGGGTATGAGCAGTTCTTC. Full variable domain (CDR3 extended with the reference TRBV5-6 and TRBJ2-1 proteins): DAGVTQSPTHLIKTRGQQVTLRCSPKSGHDTVSWYQQALGQGPQFIFQYYEEEERQRGNFPDRFSGHQFPNYSSELNVNALLLGDSALYLCASSSLAGGYEQFFGPGTRLTVL.